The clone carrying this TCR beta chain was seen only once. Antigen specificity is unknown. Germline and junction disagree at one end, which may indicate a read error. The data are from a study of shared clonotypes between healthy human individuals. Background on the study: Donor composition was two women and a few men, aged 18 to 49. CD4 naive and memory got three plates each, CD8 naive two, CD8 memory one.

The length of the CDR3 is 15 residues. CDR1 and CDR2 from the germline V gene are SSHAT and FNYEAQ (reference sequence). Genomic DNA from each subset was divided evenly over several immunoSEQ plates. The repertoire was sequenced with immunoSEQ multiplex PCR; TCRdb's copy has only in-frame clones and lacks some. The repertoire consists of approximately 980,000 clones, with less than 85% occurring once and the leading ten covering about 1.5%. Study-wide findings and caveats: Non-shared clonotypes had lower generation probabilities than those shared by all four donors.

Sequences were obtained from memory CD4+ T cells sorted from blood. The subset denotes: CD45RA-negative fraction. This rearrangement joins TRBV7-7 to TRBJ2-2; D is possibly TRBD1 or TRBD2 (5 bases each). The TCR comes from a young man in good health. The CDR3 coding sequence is TGTGCTAGCAGCTTAGGGGACCAGAACACCGGGGAGCTGTTTTTT. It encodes CASSLGDQNTGELFF. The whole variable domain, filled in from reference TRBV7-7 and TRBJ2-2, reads GAGVSQSPRYKVTKRGQDVTLRCDPISSHATLYWYQQALGQGPEFLTYFNYEAQPDKSGLPSDRFSAERPEGSISTLTIQRTEQRDSAMYRCASSLGDQNTGELFFGEGSRLTVL.